This T cell receptor beta chain was captured in a study of cytomegalovirus exposure and HLA in healthy donors. Among the 110 or so subjects of the validation cohort, separate from the roughly 700-subject first cohort, were the donors. The table came from immunoSEQ multiplex PCR; TCRdb's copy has only in-frame clones and leaves some out. The data hold 200,000 to 250,000 clones, with approximately 80% observed a single time. Germline V gene sequence: CDR1 SGHVS, CDR2 FNYEAQ. This CDR3 comprises 13 residues. V was trimmed by 4 bases and J by 3 bases, leaving 7 bases between them. The V call is TRBV7-6, the J call TRBJ1-5; D is uncertain. What was sequenced was PBMCs. This clonotype was obtained from a woman in her twenties or thirties in good health and CMV-seropositive. The CDR3 DNA follows: TGTGCCAGCAGCTCGCAAACCAATCAGCCCCAGCATTTT. This encodes CASSSQTNQPQHF.